This entry is about one T cell receptor beta chain. What antigen it recognizes has not been identified. The sample holds no much larger clone one base away, and base qualities are not on file. The donors were roughly 39 Caucasian individuals from Russia, aged 6 to 90 years, who were systemically healthy. Ten milliliters of peripheral blood were drawn from each donor into EDTA-treated Vacutainer tubes. Ficoll-Paque density-gradient centrifugation was used to isolate PBMCs, with at least 7 million per sample. Total RNA was extracted from PBMCs with Trizol reagent, with at least 5.5 micrograms obtained per sample. For every donor, an aliquot of PBMCs went through flow cytometry to measure the percentages of naive CD45RAhigh/CD27high T cells. The sample is drawn from a study of blood T cells in healthy people across ages (dated by TCRdb to between 2014 and 2016). Background on the whole study: In model experiments, template switching captured roughly one uniquely barcoded TCR beta cDNA molecule for every two T cells. Age-related changes in TCR beta repertoire diversity were measured in the study by deep sequencing normalized with unique cDNA molecular identifiers. The donors were divided into four age groups: young (average around 15 years), middle-aged (approximately 41), aged (62) and long-lived (more than 75). To avoid experimental bias, donors of different ages were distributed randomly across sequencing lanes. Two additional independent replicas of 1 million unique cDNA reads from the same blood draw were analyzed for two donors (one aged 18 to 30 and one aged 80 or older).

Library prep was done by 5' RACE. The sequencer was an Illumina HiSeq 2500. A second PCR of roughly 7 to 11 cycles was performed with a sample-barcoded 5' primer and a J-beta primer mix. A unique molecular identifier was introduced onto each TCR beta cDNA molecule by a template-switch 5' adaptor carrying 12 random nucleotides. Each sample yielded at least 2.5 million CDR3-containing paired-end reads. First-strand cDNA was synthesized from all RNA with the Mint cDNA synthesis kit, primed by a TRBC-specific oligonucleotide. Following uracil-DNA glycosylase treatment, a first 18-cycle PCR with universal primers M1SS and BC2_uni_R was performed on all cDNA. In the source study's methods: For normalization, 1 million high-quality reads, each with a distinct molecular identifier, were randomly selected from each sample. Reads with shared molecular identifiers were discarded instead of being binned into consensus sequences. MiTCR, set to a Q25 quality threshold and the strictest error-elimination algorithm, was used for CDR3 identification, clonotype clustering and error correction. A nonparametric unseen species model with Euler transformation was used to estimate lower-bound total TCR beta diversity. TCRdb passed the public sequencing reads through fastp at Q25 and MiXCR, retaining productive beta sequences. Every entry covers one CDR3 protein and lists the most common genes and DNA from its rows. The V and J calls come from TCRdb's annotation, not from the publication. Within this sample are just under 750,000 distinct CDR3 sequences, with 22% of them counted one time only. The ten largest make up less than 25% of the sample.

The CDR3 runs 15 amino acids, cysteine and phenylalanine included. The DNA shown is the 45-base CDR3, in frame from base 1. The germline V gene (reference sequence) specifies LGHDT as CDR1 and YNNKEL as CDR2. Overall results and qualifications from the work: The percentage of naive T cells measured by flow cytometry correlated strongly with observed TCR beta diversity. Because the CMV infection status of the donors was unknown, age-related changes in expanded clonotypes may potentially have been confounded. Estimates of total diversity based on one million sequenced T cells were considered lower bounds and underestimates. Bulk unsorted PBMC profiling prevented conclusive comparison of naive and antigen-experienced compartments. Observed TCR beta diversity per million T cells fell roughly linearly with age, and a significant reduction was already apparent by age roughly 40. Compared with the aged group, the long-lived group had more naive CD4+ T cells, fewer expanded clones and increased TCR diversity, a pattern suggesting age selection.

The material sequenced was blood. The sequence links TRBV3-1 to TRBJ2-7, and 7 junction bases match TRBD2. Judging by the DNA end, TRBJ2-1 fits better; the J call may be wrong. This clonotype was sampled from a man aged 65 to 85 in good health. The sequenced DNA is TGTGCCAGCAGCCCCAGCCGAGCGGGGACCAATGAGCAGTTCTTC. It specifies CASSPSRAGTNEQFF.